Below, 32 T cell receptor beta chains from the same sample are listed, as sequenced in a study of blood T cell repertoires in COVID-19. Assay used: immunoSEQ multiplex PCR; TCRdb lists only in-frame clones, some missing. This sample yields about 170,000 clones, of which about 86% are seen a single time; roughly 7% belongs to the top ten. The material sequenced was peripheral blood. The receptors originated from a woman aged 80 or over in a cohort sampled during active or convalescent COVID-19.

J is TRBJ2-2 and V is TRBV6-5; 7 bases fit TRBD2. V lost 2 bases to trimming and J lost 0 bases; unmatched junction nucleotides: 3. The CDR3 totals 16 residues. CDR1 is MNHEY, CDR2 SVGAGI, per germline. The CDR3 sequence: CASSYRDYANTGELFF. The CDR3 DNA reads TGTGCCAGCAGTTACCGGGACTACGCGAACACCGGGGAGCTGTTTTTT.

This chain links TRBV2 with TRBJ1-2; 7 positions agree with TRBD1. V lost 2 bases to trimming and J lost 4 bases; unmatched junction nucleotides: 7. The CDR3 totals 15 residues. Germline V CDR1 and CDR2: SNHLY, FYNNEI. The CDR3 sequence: CASSENRGPFYGYTF. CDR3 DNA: TGTGCCAGCAGTGAAAACAGGGGCCCGTTCTATGGCTACACCTTC.

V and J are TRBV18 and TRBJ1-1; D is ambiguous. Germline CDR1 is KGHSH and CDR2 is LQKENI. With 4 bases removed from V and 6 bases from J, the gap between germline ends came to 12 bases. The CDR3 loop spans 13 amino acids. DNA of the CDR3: TGTGCCAGCTCACAAAGAGGTGAGGCTGAAGCTTTCTTT. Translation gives CASSQRGEAEAFF.

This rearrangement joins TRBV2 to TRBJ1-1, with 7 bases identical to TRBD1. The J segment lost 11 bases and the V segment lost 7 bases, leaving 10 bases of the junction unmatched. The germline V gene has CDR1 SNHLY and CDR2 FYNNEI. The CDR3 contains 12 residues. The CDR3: CASKDRVLQAFF. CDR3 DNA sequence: TGTGCCAGCAAAGACAGGGTTCTACAGGCTTTCTTT. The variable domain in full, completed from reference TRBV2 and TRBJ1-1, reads EPEVTQTPSHQVTQMGQEVILRCVPISNHLYFYWYRQILGQKVEFLVSFYNNEISEKSEIFDDQFSVERPDGSNFTLKIRSTKLEDSAMYFCASKDRVLQAFFGQGTRLTVV.

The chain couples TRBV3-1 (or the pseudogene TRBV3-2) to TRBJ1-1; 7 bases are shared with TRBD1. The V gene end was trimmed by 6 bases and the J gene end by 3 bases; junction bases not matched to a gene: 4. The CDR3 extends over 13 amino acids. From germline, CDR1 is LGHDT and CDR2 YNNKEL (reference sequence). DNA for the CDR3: TGTGCCAGCAGGACAGACAGGGACACTGAAGCTTTCTTT. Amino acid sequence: CASRTDRDTEAFF.

The DNA of the CDR3 is TGTGCCAGCAGCTTCCAGATCACTGAAGCTTTCTTT. It specifies CASSFQITEAFF. The rearrangement links TRBV7-2 to TRBJ1-1, with D hard to call. Trimming pared 3 bases from V and 4 bases from J, leaving 6 bases between. CDR3 size: 12 residues. The germline CDR1 and CDR2 sequences are SGHTA and FQGNSA.

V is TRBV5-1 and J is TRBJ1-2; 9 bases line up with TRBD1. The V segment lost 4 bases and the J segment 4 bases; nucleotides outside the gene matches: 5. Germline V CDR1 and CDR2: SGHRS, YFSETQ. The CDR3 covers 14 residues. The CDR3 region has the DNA TGCGCCAGCAGCCCGACAGGGGGTGGCTATGGCTACACCTTC. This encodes CASSPTGGGYGYTF. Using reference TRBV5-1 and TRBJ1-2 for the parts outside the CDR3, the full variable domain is KAGVTQTPRYLIKTRGQQVTLSCSPISGHRSVSWYQQTPGQGLQFLFEYFSETQRNKGNFPGRFSGRQFSNSRSEMNVSTLELGDSALYLCASSPTGGGYGYTFGSGTRLTVV.

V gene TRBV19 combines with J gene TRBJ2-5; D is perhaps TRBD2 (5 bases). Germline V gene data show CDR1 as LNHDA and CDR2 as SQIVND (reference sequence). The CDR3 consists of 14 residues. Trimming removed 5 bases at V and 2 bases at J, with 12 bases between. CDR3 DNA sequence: TGTGCCAGTAGTTCTTGGACGGGGCAAGAGACCCAGTACTTC. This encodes CASSSWTGQETQYF.

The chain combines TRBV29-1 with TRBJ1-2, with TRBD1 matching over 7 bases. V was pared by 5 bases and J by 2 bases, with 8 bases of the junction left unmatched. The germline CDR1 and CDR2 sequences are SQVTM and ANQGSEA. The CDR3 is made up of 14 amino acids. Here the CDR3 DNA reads TGCAGCGTTAGGTTAGGGGGCAAAAACTATGGCTACACCTTC. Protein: CSVRLGGKNYGYTF.

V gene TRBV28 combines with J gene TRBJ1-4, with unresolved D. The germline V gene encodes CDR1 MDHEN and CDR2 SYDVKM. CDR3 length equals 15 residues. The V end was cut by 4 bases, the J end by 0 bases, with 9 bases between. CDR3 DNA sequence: TGTGCCAGCAGTTCCGGGTCCTCAACTAATGAAAAACTGTTTTTT. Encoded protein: CASSSGSSTNEKLFF.

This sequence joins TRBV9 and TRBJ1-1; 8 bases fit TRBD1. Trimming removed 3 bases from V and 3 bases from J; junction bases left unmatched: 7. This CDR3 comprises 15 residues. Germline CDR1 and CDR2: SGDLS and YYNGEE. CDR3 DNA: TGTGCCAGCAGCGCTGGGACAGGCGGGGACACTGAAGCTTTCTTT. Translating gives CASSAGTGGDTEAFF.

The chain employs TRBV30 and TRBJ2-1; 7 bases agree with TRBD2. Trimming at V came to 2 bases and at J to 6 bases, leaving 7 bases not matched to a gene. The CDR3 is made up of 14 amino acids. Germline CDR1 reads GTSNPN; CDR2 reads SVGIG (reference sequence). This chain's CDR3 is CAWSFGVAGNEQFF. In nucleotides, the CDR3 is TGTGCCTGGAGTTTCGGGGTAGCGGGCAATGAGCAGTTCTTC. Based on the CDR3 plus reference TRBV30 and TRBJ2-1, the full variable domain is SQTIHQWPATLVQPVGSPLSLECTVEGTSNPNLYWYRQAAGRGLQLLFYSVGIGQISSEVPQNLSASRPQDRQFILSSKKLLLSDSGFYLCAWSFGVAGNEQFFGPGTRLTVL.

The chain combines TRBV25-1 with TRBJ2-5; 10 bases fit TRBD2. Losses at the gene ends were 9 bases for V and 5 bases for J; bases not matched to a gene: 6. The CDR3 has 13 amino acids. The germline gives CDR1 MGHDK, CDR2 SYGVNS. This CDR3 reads CASVAGGRETQYF. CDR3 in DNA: TGTGCCAGTGTAGCGGGAGGAAGGGAGACCCAGTACTTC.

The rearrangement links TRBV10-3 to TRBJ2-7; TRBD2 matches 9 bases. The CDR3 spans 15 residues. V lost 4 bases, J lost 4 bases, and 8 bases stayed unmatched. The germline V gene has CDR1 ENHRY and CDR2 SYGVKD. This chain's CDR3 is CAISGGSGSLYEQYV. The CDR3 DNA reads TGTGCCATCAGTGGAGGTAGCGGGAGTTTGTACGAGCAGTACGTC.

CDR3 bases: TGTGCCAGCAGTAAGGGGCAGAATAATTCACCCCTCCACTTT. It translates to CASSKGQNNSPLHF. The chain carries TRBV6-2 or TRBV6-3 and TRBJ1-6; weak D call: TRBD1 (5 bases). Trimming took 5 bases from V and 5 from J, leaving 10 bases between them. The V gene's germline CDR1 is MNHEY and CDR2 SVGEGT. This CDR3 has 14 amino acids.

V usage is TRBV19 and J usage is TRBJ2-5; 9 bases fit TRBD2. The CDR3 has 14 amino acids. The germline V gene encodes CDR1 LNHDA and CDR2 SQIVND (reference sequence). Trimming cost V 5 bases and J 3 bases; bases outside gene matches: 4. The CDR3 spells CASSSSGAKETQYF. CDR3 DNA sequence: TGTGCCAGTAGTTCTAGCGGGGCGAAAGAGACCCAGTACTTC.

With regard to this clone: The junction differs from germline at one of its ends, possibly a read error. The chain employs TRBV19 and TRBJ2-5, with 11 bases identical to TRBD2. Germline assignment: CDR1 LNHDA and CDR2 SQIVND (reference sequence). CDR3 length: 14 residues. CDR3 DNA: TGTGCCAGCAGTAGCGGGAGGGGAGGAGAGACCCAGTACTTC. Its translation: CASSSGRGGETQYF.

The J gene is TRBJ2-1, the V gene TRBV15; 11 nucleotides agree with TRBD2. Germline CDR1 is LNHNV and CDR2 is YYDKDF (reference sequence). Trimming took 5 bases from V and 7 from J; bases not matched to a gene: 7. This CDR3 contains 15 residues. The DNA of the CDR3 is TGTGCCACCAGCGCACTAGCGGGAGTGGGAAATGAGCAGTTCTTC. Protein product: CATSALAGVGNEQFF. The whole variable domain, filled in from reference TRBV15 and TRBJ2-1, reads DAMVIQNPRYQVTQFGKPVTLSCSQTLNHNVMYWYQQKSSQAPKLLFHYYDKDFNNEADTPDNFQSRRPNTSFCFLDIRSPGLGDTAMYLCATSALAGVGNEQFFGPGTRLTVL.

CDR3 coding DNA: TGTGCCTGGAGTGCCCCCCCGAGGCAGGGTGAAGCTTTCTTT. It codes for CAWSAPPRQGEAFF. The V and J genes are TRBV30 and TRBJ1-1; D might be TRBD1 (5 bases). CDR3 length: 14 amino acids. V lost 1 base, J lost 7 bases, and 16 bases lay in between. Germline V gene sequence: CDR1 GTSNPN, CDR2 SVGIG (reference sequence).

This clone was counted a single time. CDR3 residues: CATSREGRDRDTQYF. CDR3 DNA: TGTGCCACCAGTCGGGAGGGCAGAGACAGGGATACGCAGTATTTT. The rearrangement joins TRBV24-1 to TRBJ2-3, with TRBD2 identical over 8 bases. This CDR3 comprises 15 residues. Germline CDR1 KGHDR, CDR2 SFDVKD. V shed 6 bases, J shed 6 bases, and the junction held 10 bases outside the gene matches.

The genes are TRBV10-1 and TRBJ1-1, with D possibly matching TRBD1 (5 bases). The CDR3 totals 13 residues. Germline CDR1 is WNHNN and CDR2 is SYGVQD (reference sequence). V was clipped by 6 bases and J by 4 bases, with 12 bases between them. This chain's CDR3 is CASSPRVGTEAFF. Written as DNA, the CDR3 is TGCGCCAGCAGCCCCAGGGTTGGCACTGAAGCTTTCTTT.

The CDR3 nucleotides read TGTGCCAGTAGTATTTCAGGTCCTAATGAAAAACTGTTTTTT. Amino acid sequence: CASSISGPNEKLFF. The rearrangement links TRBV19 to TRBJ1-4; D call uncertain. Trimming took 3 bases from V and 3 from J, leaving 8 bases between them. This CDR3 has 14 amino acids. The germline V gene encodes CDR1 LNHDA and CDR2 SQIVND (reference sequence).

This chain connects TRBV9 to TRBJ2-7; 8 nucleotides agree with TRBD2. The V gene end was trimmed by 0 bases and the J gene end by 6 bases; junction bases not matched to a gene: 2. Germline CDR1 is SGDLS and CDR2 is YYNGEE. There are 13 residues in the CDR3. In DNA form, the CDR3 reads TGTGCCAGCAGCGTAGGGCTAGCGGGCGAGCAGTACTTC. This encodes CASSVGLAGEQYF.

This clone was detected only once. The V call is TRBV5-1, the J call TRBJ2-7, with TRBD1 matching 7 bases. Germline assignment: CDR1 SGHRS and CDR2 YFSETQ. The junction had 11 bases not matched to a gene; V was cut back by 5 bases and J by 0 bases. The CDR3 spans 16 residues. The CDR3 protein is CASRRETTGYSYEQYF. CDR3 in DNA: TGCGCCAGCAGAAGAGAGACGACAGGGTACTCCTACGAGCAGTACTTC.

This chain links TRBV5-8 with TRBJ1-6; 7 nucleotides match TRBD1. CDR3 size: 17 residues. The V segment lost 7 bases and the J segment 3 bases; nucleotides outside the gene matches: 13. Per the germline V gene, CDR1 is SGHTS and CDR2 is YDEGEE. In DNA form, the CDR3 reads TGTGCCAGCCCCCGGGACAGTCGGCTCAACTATAATTCACCCCTCCACTTT. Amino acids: CASPRDSRLNYNSPLHF.

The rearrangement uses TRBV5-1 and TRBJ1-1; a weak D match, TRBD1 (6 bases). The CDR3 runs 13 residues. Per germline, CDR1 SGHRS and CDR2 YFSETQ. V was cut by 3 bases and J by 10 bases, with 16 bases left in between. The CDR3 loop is CASSWQTGSGAFF. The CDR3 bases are TGCGCCAGCAGCTGGCAAACAGGGTCGGGAGCTTTCTTT.

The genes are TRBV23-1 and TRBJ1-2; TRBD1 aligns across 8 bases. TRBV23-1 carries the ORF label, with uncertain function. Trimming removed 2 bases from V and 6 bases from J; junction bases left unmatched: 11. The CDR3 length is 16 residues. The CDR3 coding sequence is TGCGCCAGCAGTCAAATCCATGGGGCAGGGGGCCATGGCTACACCTTC. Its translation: CASSQIHGAGGHGYTF.

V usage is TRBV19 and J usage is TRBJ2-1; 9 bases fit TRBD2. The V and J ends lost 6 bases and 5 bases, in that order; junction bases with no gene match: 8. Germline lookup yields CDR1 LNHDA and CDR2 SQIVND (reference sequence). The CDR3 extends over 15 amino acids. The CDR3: CASRLAGGLDNEQFF. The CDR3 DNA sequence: TGTGCCAGTAGACTCGCGGGGGGGCTGGACAATGAGCAGTTCTTC.

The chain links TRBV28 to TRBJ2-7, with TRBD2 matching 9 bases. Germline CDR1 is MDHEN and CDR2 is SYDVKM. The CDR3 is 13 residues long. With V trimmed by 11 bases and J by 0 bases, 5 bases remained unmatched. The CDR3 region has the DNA TGTGCCGCGGGGGGGCACAGCTCCTACGAGCAGTACTTC. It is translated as CAAGGHSSYEQYF.

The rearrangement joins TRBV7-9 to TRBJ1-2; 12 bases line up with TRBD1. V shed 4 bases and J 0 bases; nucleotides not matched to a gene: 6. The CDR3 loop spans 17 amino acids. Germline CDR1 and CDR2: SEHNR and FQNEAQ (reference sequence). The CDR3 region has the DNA TGTGCCAGCAGCTCAGGGACAGGGGGCGAGACTAACTATGGCTACACCTTC. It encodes CASSSGTGGETNYGYTF.

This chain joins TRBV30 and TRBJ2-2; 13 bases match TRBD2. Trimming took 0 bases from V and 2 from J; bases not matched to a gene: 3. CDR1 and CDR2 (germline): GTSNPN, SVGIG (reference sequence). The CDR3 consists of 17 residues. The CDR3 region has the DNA TGTGCCTGGAGTGTACGGACTAGCGGGGGAAACACCGGGGAGCTGTTTTTT. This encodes CAWSVRTSGGNTGELFF.

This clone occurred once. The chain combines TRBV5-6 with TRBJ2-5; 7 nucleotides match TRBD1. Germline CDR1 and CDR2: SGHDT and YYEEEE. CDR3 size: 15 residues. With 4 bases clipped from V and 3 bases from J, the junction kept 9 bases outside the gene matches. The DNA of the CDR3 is TGTGCCAGCAGCATACGGGACAGAGCAAAAGAGACCCAGTACTTC. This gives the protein CASSIRDRAKETQYF.